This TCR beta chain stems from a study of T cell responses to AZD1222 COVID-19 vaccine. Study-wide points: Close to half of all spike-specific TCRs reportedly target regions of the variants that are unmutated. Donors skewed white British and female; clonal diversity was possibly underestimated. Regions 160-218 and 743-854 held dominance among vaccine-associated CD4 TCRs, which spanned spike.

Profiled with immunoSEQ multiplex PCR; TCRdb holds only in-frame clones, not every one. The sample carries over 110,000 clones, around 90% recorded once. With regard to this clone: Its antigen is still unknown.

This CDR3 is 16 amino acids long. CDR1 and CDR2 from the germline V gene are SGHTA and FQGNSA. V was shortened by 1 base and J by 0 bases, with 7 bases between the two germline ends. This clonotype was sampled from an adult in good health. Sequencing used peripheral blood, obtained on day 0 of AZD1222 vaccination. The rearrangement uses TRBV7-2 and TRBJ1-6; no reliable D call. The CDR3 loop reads CASSLVGLSYNSPLHF. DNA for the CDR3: TGTGCCAGCAGCTTAGTGGGCCTCTCCTATAATTCACCCCTCCACTTT.